These 18 T cell receptor beta chains came from one sample sequenced in a study of OX40 agonist ivuxolimab in advanced cancers. The table came from immunoSEQ multiplex PCR; TCRdb's copy has only in-frame clones and leaves some out. The sample lists 60,000 to 90,000 clones; roughly nine tenths were seen once. The source was CD4+ or CD8+ T cells sorted from blood, collected in a trial of the OX40 agonist ivuxolimab. These TCRs come from an adult with an advanced solid tumor such as melanoma, head and neck, liver or kidney cancer.

V and J are TRBV19 and TRBJ1-2; 7 bases map to TRBD1. The junction had 8 bases not matched to a gene; V was cut back by 6 bases and J by 4 bases. The CDR3 spans 14 residues. Looked up from germline, CDR1 is LNHDA and CDR2 is SQIVND (reference sequence). The DNA for the CDR3 is TGTGCCAGTAGGGGGACCGGGACAGCCTATGGCTACACCTTC. Amino acid sequence: CASRGTGTAYGYTF.

The chain combines TRBV7-2 with TRBJ1-6; D is undetermined. Trimming took off 1 base at V and 6 bases at J, with 4 bases between the two ends. From germline, CDR1 is SGHTA and CDR2 FQGNSA. This CDR3 is built from 13 residues. Written as DNA, the CDR3 is TGTGCCAGCAGCTTAGAAGCTAATTCACCCCTCCACTTT. This sequence encodes CASSLEANSPLHF.

The chain recombines TRBV19 with TRBJ2-3, with D hard to call. V was clipped by 0 bases and J by 10 bases, with 20 bases between them. The CDR3 has 16 residues. Germline V gene sequence: CDR1 LNHDA, CDR2 SQIVND (reference sequence). CDR3 nucleotide sequence: TGTGCCAGTAGTATAGATCTCCCGTCTCCTAGAGCACCGCAGTATTTT. Protein sequence: CASSIDLPSPRAPQYF.

The chain couples TRBV7-3 to TRBJ2-5; 9 bases align to TRBD1. The end of the DNA fits TRBJ2-7 better, so the J call may be wrong. Germline V CDR1 and CDR2: SGHTA, FQGTGA. The CDR3 has 15 amino acids. The CDR3 coding sequence is TGTGCCAGCAGCCTTTCCGGGACAGGGTCCTACGAGCAGTACTTC. Residues: CASSLSGTGSYEQYF.

The chain carries TRBV4-1 and TRBJ2-7, with 7 bases lining up with TRBD2. Looked up from germline, CDR1 is MGHRA and CDR2 is YSYEKL. CDR3 length equals 17 residues. J lost 2 bases, V lost 2 bases, and 12 bases had no gene match. The CDR3 sequence: CASSQRWAGTTAYEQYF. Here the CDR3 DNA reads TGCGCCAGCAGCCAAAGATGGGCCGGGACTACCGCCTACGAGCAGTACTTC.

The V gene is TRBV7-2, the J gene TRBJ2-2, with 13 bases identical to TRBD2. Germline V gene sequence: CDR1 SGHTA, CDR2 FQGNSA. V dropped 5 bases and J dropped 4; count of bases not matched to a gene: 7. This CDR3 has 17 residues. CDR3 bases: TGTGCCAGCAGCCCGGGACTAGCGGGAAGGGGCACCGGGGAGCTGTTTTTT. As protein: CASSPGLAGRGTGELFF.

The genes are TRBV4-1 and TRBJ1-1, with 7 nucleotides matching TRBD1. Germline CDR1 MGHRA, CDR2 YSYEKL. This CDR3 region has 15 residues. V lost 2 bases to trimming and J lost 5 bases; unmatched junction nucleotides: 8. CDR3 sequence: CASSQPPRGQTEAFF. The CDR3 nucleotides are TGCGCCAGCAGCCAACCACCGAGGGGGCAAACTGAAGCTTTCTTT.

This clone was counted a few times. This chain connects TRBV10-1 to TRBJ2-7, with D unresolved. V was clipped by 0 bases and J by 1 base, with 1 base between them. The CDR3 runs to 12 residues. Germline V CDR1 and CDR2: WNHNN, SYGVQD (reference sequence). CDR3 in amino acids: CASSESSYEQYF. DNA for the CDR3: TGCGCCAGCAGTGAGTCGTCCTACGAGCAGTACTTC.

This chain links TRBV28 with TRBJ1-1, with TRBD1 as a possible D gene (6 bases). The CDR3 loop spans 16 amino acids. The ends were cut back, 3 bases at V and 5 bases at J, with 19 bases in the middle. Germline-derived CDR1 and CDR2 are MDHEN and SYDVKM. This chain's CDR3 is CASSFMVSGARTEAFF. CDR3 bases: TGTGCCAGCAGTTTCATGGTATCGGGGGCGCGGACTGAAGCTTTCTTT.

This clone appeared a single time. CDR3 bases: TGTGCCAGCAGCTTAGCGCTAAGTGGGGACTCCTACAATGAGCAGTTCTTC. Translation: CASSLALSGDSYNEQFF. V is TRBV7-9 and J is TRBJ2-1; D gene ambiguous. V was pared by 0 bases and J by 0 bases, with 12 bases between. The CDR3 is made up of 17 amino acids. Germline-derived CDR1 and CDR2 are SEHNR and FQNEAQ (reference sequence).

Regarding this clone: This specimen includes other DNA sequences encoding the same CDR3. V and J are TRBV28 and TRBJ2-2; a possible D gene is TRBD1 (6 bases). The V gene lost 6 bases and the J gene lost 1 base, with 9 bases spanning the gap. Germline-derived CDR1 and CDR2 are MDHEN and SYDVKM. The CDR3 extends over 14 amino acids. The DNA of the CDR3 is TGTGCCAGCAGCCGGGGACAGAACACCGGGGAGCTGTTTTTT. Encoded protein: CASSRGQNTGELFF. The full variable domain, rest sourced from reference TRBV28 and TRBJ2-2, is DVKVTQSSRYLVKRTGEKVFLECVQDMDHENMFWYRQDPGLGLRLIYFSYDVKMKEKGDIPEGYSVSREKKERFSLILESASTNQTSMYLCASSRGQNTGELFFGEGSRLTVL.

The chain links TRBV4-2 to TRBJ2-1; 9 bases match TRBD2. This CDR3 spans 16 amino acids. Germline V lookup: CDR1 LGHNA, CDR2 YNFKEQ. V dropped 2 bases and J dropped 7; count of bases not matched to a gene: 9. The CDR3 nucleotides read TGTGCCAGCAGCCAAAGGGCGGGAGGGCCACTTAATGAGCAGTTCTTC. Protein sequence: CASSQRAGGPLNEQFF.

The table lists this clone with a count of one. The chain links TRBV11-3 to TRBJ1-1, with a possible D match to TRBD1 (5 bases). The CDR3 has 12 residues. V was trimmed by 5 bases and J by 8 bases, leaving 12 bases between them. Germline V gives CDR1 SGHNT, CDR2 YENEEA. The CDR3 protein is CASSPRDGEAFF. The CDR3 bases are TGTGCCAGCAGCCCACGGGACGGCGAAGCTTTCTTT.

The CDR3 is CASSFRTAGANVLTF. In DNA, the CDR3 is TGTGCCAGCAGCTTTAGGACAGCTGGGGCCAACGTCCTGACTTTC. This chain links TRBV5-8 with TRBJ2-6, with TRBD1 as a possible D gene (6 bases). Germline values: CDR1 SGHTS, CDR2 YDEGEE. There are 15 residues in the CDR3. V lost 2 bases and J lost 2, with 8 bases in between.

The chain links TRBV7-2 to TRBJ1-4; D uncertain. CDR3 length: 16 amino acids. V was trimmed by 1 base and J by 2 bases, leaving 11 bases between them. CDR1 SGHTA and CDR2 FQGNSA come from the germline V gene. The DNA of the CDR3 is TGTGCCAGCAGCTTAGGGTCCGGGAGGACTAATGAAAAACTGTTTTTT. Protein: CASSLGSGRTNEKLFF.

The DNA for the CDR3 is TGTGCCAGCCAGACCGAGAACACCGGGGAGCTGTTTTTT. This gives the protein CASQTENTGELFF. The chain couples TRBV2 to TRBJ2-2; no reliable D call. Germline lookup yields CDR1 SNHLY and CDR2 FYNNEI. Trimming removed 8 bases from V and 1 base from J, with 8 bases in between. The CDR3 consists of 13 residues.

This chain uses TRBV2 with TRBJ2-3; D perhaps matches TRBD2 (7 bases). The V and J ends lost 6 bases and 6 bases respectively, with 16 bases between them. The CDR3 extends over 14 amino acids. Per the germline V gene, CDR1 is SNHLY and CDR2 is FYNNEI. The CDR3 protein is CASRGGGAVDTQYF. For the CDR3, the DNA is TGTGCCAGCAGAGGTGGGGGGGCCGTCGATACGCAGTATTTT.

This clone has a single count. The same CDR3 is also encoded by other DNA sequences in this sample. V usage is TRBV7-2 and J usage is TRBJ1-6, with 9 bases matching TRBD1. Germline V lookup: CDR1 SGHTA, CDR2 FQGNSA. The V segment lost 5 bases and the J segment 9 bases; nucleotides outside the gene matches: 5. This CDR3 is 14 amino acids long. In DNA form, the CDR3 reads TGTGCCAGCAGCGCCACAGGGGGCTCTTCACCCCTCCACTTT. Translated: CASSATGGSSPLHF.